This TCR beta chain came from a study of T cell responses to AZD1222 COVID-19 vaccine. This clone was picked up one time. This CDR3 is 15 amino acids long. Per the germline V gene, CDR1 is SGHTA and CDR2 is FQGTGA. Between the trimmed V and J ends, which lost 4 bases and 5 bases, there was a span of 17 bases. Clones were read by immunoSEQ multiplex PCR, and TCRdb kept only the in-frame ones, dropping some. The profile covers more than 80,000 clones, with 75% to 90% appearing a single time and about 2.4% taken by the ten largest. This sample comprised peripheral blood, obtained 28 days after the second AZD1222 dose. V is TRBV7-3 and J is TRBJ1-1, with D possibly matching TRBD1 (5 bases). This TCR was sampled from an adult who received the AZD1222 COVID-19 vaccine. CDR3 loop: CASSSRRGKETEAFF. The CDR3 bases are TGTGCCAGCAGCTCCCGCCGGGGCAAGGAGACTGAAGCTTTCTTT. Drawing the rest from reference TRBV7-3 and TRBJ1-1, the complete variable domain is GAGVSQTPSNKVTEKGKYVELRCDPISGHTALYWYRQSLGQGPEFLIYFQGTGAADDSGLPNDRFFAVRPEGSVSTLKIQRTERGDSAVYLCASSSRRGKETEAFFGQGTRLTVV.